A single sample gave rise to the 13 T cell receptor beta chains below, sequenced in a study of blood T cell repertoires in COVID-19. Assay: immunoSEQ multiplex PCR; the TCRdb copy retains only in-frame clones and omits some. The repertoire holds roughly 15,000 clones, with approximately 86% as singletons. The sample consisted of peripheral blood. The receptors derive from a human donor in a cohort sampled during active COVID-19.

V is TRBV11-2 and J is TRBJ2-5; unclear D gene. V was pared by 1 base and J by 3 bases, with 9 bases between. Germline-derived CDR1 and CDR2 are SGHAT and FQNNGV. The CDR3 totals 14 residues. The CDR3, as DNA: TGTGCCAGCAGCTTAGTCGTCAGAAAAGAGACCCAGTACTTC. Amino acids: CASSLVVRKETQYF.

The V call is TRBV4-1, the J call TRBJ1-5; D uncertain. The germline V and J ends were trimmed by 5 bases and 1 base, with 9 bases remaining between them. Germline V gene data show CDR1 as MGHRA and CDR2 as YSYEKL. CDR3 length equals 14 residues. CDR3 amino acids: CASSGRGSNQPQHF. In nucleotides, the CDR3 is TGCGCCAGCAGCGGAAGAGGAAGCAATCAGCCCCAGCATTTT.

The chain couples TRBV14 to TRBJ1-1, with D maybe TRBD1 (6 bases). Trimming left V 0 bases short and J 10 bases short, with 12 bases between. CDR1 and CDR2 (germline): SGHDN, FVKESK. The CDR3 has 13 residues. As DNA, the CDR3 is TGTGCCAGCAGCCAAGATGTGGGGGCCCGAGCTTTCTTT. Its protein is CASSQDVGARAFF.

The chain combines TRBV19 with TRBJ2-1; TRBD2 agrees at 8 bases. There are 15 residues in the CDR3. Germline V lookup: CDR1 LNHDA, CDR2 SQIVND (reference sequence). After removal of 6 bases from V and 8 bases from J, the junction contained 12 bases not matched to a gene. The CDR3 reads CASSTGTSGWDEQFF. The DNA of the CDR3 is TGTGCCAGTAGCACCGGGACTAGTGGATGGGATGAGCAGTTCTTC.

V usage is TRBV2 and J usage is TRBJ1-1; a possible D gene is TRBD1 (5 bases). The CDR3 totals 14 residues. Germline V lookup: CDR1 SNHLY, CDR2 FYNNEI. V was pared by 4 bases and J by 7 bases, with 16 bases between. CDR3 in DNA: TGTGCCAGCAGTGTATGGGGGGGGTTGGGTGAAGCTTTCTTT. Translation: CASSVWGGLGEAFF.

This rearrangement joins TRBV27 to TRBJ1-5; D is undetermined. The CDR3 runs to 14 residues. Trimming left V 1 base short and J 6 bases short, with 10 bases between. Germline loops: CDR1 MNHEY, CDR2 SMNVEV (reference sequence). The CDR3 sequence is CASSLLGPGQPQHF. Here the CDR3 DNA reads TGTGCCAGCAGTTTATTGGGCCCCGGTCAGCCCCAGCATTTT.

The chain couples TRBV18 to TRBJ1-5; the match to TRBD1 covers 7 bases. The V segment lost 6 bases and the J segment 1 base; nucleotides outside the gene matches: 6. Germline V gene sequence: CDR1 KGHSH, CDR2 LQKENI. The CDR3 contains 15 residues. The DNA of the CDR3 is TGTGCCAGCTCGACCGCAGGGGGAAGCAATCAGCCCCAGCATTTT. Translation gives CASSTAGGSNQPQHF. The complete variable domain, with remaining parts taken from reference TRBV18 and TRBJ1-5, reads NAGVMQNPRHLVRRRGQEARLRCSPMKGHSHVYWYRQLPEEGLKFMVYLQKENIIDESGMPKERFSAEFPKEGPSILRIQQVVRGDSAAYFCASSTAGGSNQPQHFGDGTRLSIL.

This chain uses TRBV27 with TRBJ2-2; tentatively, D is TRBD2 (5 bases). The ends were cut back, 1 base at V and 6 bases at J, with 6 bases in the middle. Germline CDR1 and CDR2: MNHEY and SMNVEV (reference sequence). The CDR3 has 13 residues. CDR3 residues: CASSLYGAGELFF. CDR3 in DNA: TGTGCCAGCAGTTTATACGGGGCCGGGGAGCTGTTTTTT.

The chain uses TRBV5-4 and TRBJ1-2; no definite D call. CDR3 length: 17 amino acids. V gave up 6 bases and J gave up 0 bases, with 21 bases separating them. The germline CDR1 and CDR2 sequences are SGHNT and YYREEE (reference sequence). CDR3 residues: CASTPREGRDPNYGYTF. In nucleotides, the CDR3 is TGTGCCAGCACCCCACGTGAGGGTAGGGATCCTAACTATGGCTACACCTTC.

The V call is TRBV27, the J call TRBJ2-1, with 9 bases identical to TRBD2. The length of the CDR3 is 16 residues. V shed 1 base and J 8 bases; nucleotides not matched to a gene: 9. CDR1 MNHEY and CDR2 SMNVEV come from the germline V gene (reference sequence). DNA for the CDR3: TGTGCCAGCAGTTTATGGGAGGCGGGGGGGCATCATGAGCAGTTCTTC. Translating gives CASSLWEAGGHHEQFF.

This clone showed up just once. The chain carries TRBV4-1 and TRBJ2-2, with 12 bases aligning to TRBD1. Germline CDR1 is MGHRA and CDR2 is YSYEKL. The trim removed 3 bases at V and 8 bases at J, leaving 7 bases unmatched. The CDR3 consists of 16 residues. Here the CDR3 DNA reads TGCGCCAGCAGCCAGGCGGGACAGGGGGCGGGTGGGGAGCTGTTTTTT. Protein product: CASSQAGQGAGGELFF.

The chain is built from TRBV5-6 and TRBJ2-7; 12 bases map to TRBD2. This CDR3 is built from 15 residues. J was trimmed by 4 bases and V by 0 bases; bases with no gene match: 2. The germline gives CDR1 SGHDT, CDR2 YYEEEE. The CDR3 reads CASSLGLAGVYEQYF. The CDR3 DNA is TGTGCCAGCAGCTTGGGACTAGCGGGGGTTTACGAGCAGTACTTC.

This chain joins TRBV18 and TRBJ2-3; TRBD1 aligns across 11 bases. V was pared by 5 bases and J by 1 base, with 5 bases of the junction left unmatched. The CDR3 totals 16 residues. Germline V gene sequence: CDR1 KGHSH, CDR2 LQKENI. CDR3 in DNA: TGTGCCAGCTCAAGGACAGGGGGCTCTGGCACAGATACGCAGTATTTT. It codes for CASSRTGGSGTDTQYF.